These 23 T cell receptor beta chains came from one sample sequenced in a study of blood T cell repertoires in COVID-19. Method: immunoSEQ multiplex PCR; TCRdb's copy keeps in-frame clones and lacks some. There are tens of thousands of clones in the sample; 80% to 90% occur only once, and roughly 1.4% lies in the top ten. Sequenced sample: peripheral blood. The receptors shown here come from an older woman with acute or convalescent COVID-19.

This clone was observed a few times. The genes are TRBV30 and TRBJ2-2, with D unresolved. Deletions cut 3 bases from V and 7 bases from J, with 6 bases between. Germline V CDR1 and CDR2: GTSNPN, SVGIG (reference sequence). The CDR3 length is 11 residues. The CDR3 DNA is TGTGCCTGGAGCAAGAGCGGGGAGCTGTTTTTT. Protein product: CAWSKSGELFF.

The genes are TRBV10-1 and TRBJ1-1; D may be TRBD1 (5 bases). Looked up from germline, CDR1 is WNHNN and CDR2 is SYGVQD (reference sequence). The V end was cut by 7 bases, the J end by 7 bases, with 13 bases between. CDR3 length: 12 residues. Here the CDR3 reads CASKVGGDEAFF. DNA of the CDR3: TGCGCCAGCAAAGTAGGAGGGGATGAAGCTTTCTTT.

The rearrangement links TRBV7-2 to TRBJ2-7, with D hard to call. The CDR3 runs to 13 residues. The V end lost 1 base, the J end lost 6 bases, and 10 bases lay between the germline ends. Germline CDR1 is SGHTA and CDR2 is FQGNSA. The CDR3 DNA reads TGTGCCAGCAGCTTAGGGAGTCTAGGCGAGCAGTACTTC. The encoded protein is CASSLGSLGEQYF.

This sequence joins TRBV7-2 and TRBJ1-2; D gene ambiguous. CDR1 is SGHTA and CDR2 is FQGNSA in the germline V gene. V shed 4 bases and J shed 5 bases, with 8 bases lying between them. The CDR3 spans 12 residues. The CDR3 sequence is CASSSITYGYTF. DNA for the CDR3: TGTGCCAGCAGCTCTATTACGTATGGCTACACCTTC.

V is TRBV9 and J is TRBJ1-2; D perhaps matches TRBD1 (6 bases). The ends were cut back, 4 bases at V and 5 bases at J, with 12 bases in the middle. The CDR3 is 13 residues long. CDR1 is SGDLS and CDR2 is YYNGEE in the germline V gene. CDR3 amino acids: CASSPTTGYGYTF. In DNA, the CDR3 is TGTGCCAGCAGCCCCACAACAGGGTATGGCTACACCTTC.

The chain is built from TRBV4-1 and TRBJ1-3, with D possibly matching TRBD1 (5 bases). Trimming pared 6 bases from V and 4 bases from J, leaving 13 bases between. The CDR3 is 14 amino acids. From germline, CDR1 is MGHRA and CDR2 YSYEKL. CDR3 loop: CASSTGGTGNTIYF. The CDR3, as DNA: TGCGCCAGCAGTACGGGGGGGACGGGAAACACCATATATTTT.

The chain recombines TRBV12-3 or TRBV12-4 with TRBJ1-1; D is perhaps TRBD1 (6 bases). Deletions cut 6 bases from V and 6 bases from J, with 8 bases between. CDR3 length equals 11 residues. The CDR3 bases are TGTGCCAGCAGGAAGGGGGCTGAAGCTTTCTTT. Its translation: CASRKGAEAFF.

This clone appeared once. The chain combines TRBV6-5 with TRBJ2-3; possible D gene TRBD2, 5 bases. Germline assignment: CDR1 MNHEY and CDR2 SVGAGI. The V gene lost 2 bases and the J gene lost 5 bases, with 14 bases spanning the gap. CDR3 size: 15 residues. This CDR3 is CASSYSAGVQDTQYF. Here the CDR3 DNA reads TGTGCCAGCAGTTACAGCGCGGGTGTGCAAGATACGCAGTATTTT.

The chain has TRBV29-1 and TRBJ1-4, with D possibly TRBD1 on 6 matching bases. Trimming left V 0 bases short and J 4 bases short, with 21 bases between. Germline V gene sequence: CDR1 SQVTM, CDR2 ANQGSEA. The CDR3 extends over 18 amino acids. The CDR3 DNA reads TGCAGCGTTGAAGAACCCCCGCCCAGGGGCGGAAATAATGAAAAACTGTTTTTT. It codes for CSVEEPPPRGGNNEKLFF. The entire variable domain, with the rest obtained from reference TRBV29-1 and TRBJ1-4, is as follows: SAVISQKPSRDICQRGTSLTIQCQVDSQVTMMFWYRQQPGQSLTLIATANQGSEATYESGFVIDKFPISRPNLTFSTLTVSNMSPEDSSIYLCSVEEPPPRGGNNEKLFFGSGTQLSVL.

The J gene is TRBJ1-2, the V gene TRBV11-2; 7 bases agree with TRBD1. V lost 4 bases and J lost 8; bases outside the gene matches: 7. Germline-derived CDR1 and CDR2 are SGHAT and FQNNGV. The CDR3 contains 13 residues. DNA of the CDR3: TGTGCCAGCAGCTCCCGAGGGGGCGGCGGCTACACCTTC. As protein: CASSSRGGGGYTF.

In this sample, this clone turned up a few times. The chain carries TRBV25-1 and TRBJ2-5; possibly TRBD2 for D (5 bases). Per the germline V gene, CDR1 is MGHDK and CDR2 is SYGVNS. With 4 bases removed from V and 7 bases from J, the gap between germline ends came to 16 bases. The length of the CDR3 is 14 residues. The CDR3 DNA reads TGTGCCAGCAGTGGCTGGACTGCCGGGGTGACCCAGTACTTC. Its protein is CASSGWTAGVTQYF.

The chain couples TRBV29-1 to TRBJ1-5, with D maybe TRBD1 (5 bases). V was pared by 3 bases and J by 3 bases, with 9 bases between. This CDR3 spans 13 amino acids. Per germline, CDR1 SQVTM and CDR2 ANQGSEA. The CDR3 DNA is TGCAGCGTTGAGGGGGGGGTCAATCAGCCCCAGCATTTT. This codes for CSVEGGVNQPQHF.

J is TRBJ2-2 and V is TRBV14; unclear D gene. The CDR3 runs to 14 residues. V dropped 4 bases and J dropped 3 bases, with 9 bases sitting between them. Germline-derived CDR1 and CDR2 are SGHDN and FVKESK. CDR3 sequence: CASSLNSDTGELFF. The CDR3 DNA reads as TGTGCCAGCAGCCTAAATAGTGACACCGGGGAGCTGTTTTTT.

This clone is a singleton in its sample. This rearrangement joins TRBV4-2 to TRBJ2-6, with D tentatively TRBD2 (6 bases). Germline V gene data show CDR1 as LGHNA and CDR2 as YNFKEQ. CDR3 size: 16 residues. V dropped 0 bases and J dropped 2 bases, with 8 bases sitting between them. This CDR3 reads CASSQEGGTGANVLTF. In DNA, the CDR3 is TGTGCCAGCAGCCAAGAGGGGGGAACTGGGGCCAACGTCCTGACTTTC.

This clone has a handful of counts. This rearrangement joins TRBV10-3 to TRBJ1-3; D gene unclear. Germline CDR1 is ENHRY and CDR2 is SYGVKD. Deletions cut 6 bases from V and 0 bases from J, with 9 bases between. This CDR3 contains 14 residues. CDR3 region: CAIRKEGSGNTIYF. DNA for the CDR3: TGTGCCATCAGGAAGGAGGGCTCTGGAAACACCATATATTTT.

This chain connects TRBV2 to TRBJ1-2; D is possibly TRBD1 (5 bases). The germline V gene has CDR1 SNHLY and CDR2 FYNNEI. The CDR3 extends over 13 amino acids. V lost 8 bases and J lost 0, with 10 bases in between. CDR3 amino acids: CASWGGTNYGYTF. DNA for the CDR3: TGTGCCAGCTGGGGGGGGACTAACTATGGCTACACCTTC.

This sequence joins TRBV20-1 and TRBJ2-7; D perhaps matches TRBD2 (6 bases). Trimming left V 5 bases short and J 3 bases short, with 8 bases between. Per germline, CDR1 DFQATT and CDR2 SNEGSKA (reference sequence). The CDR3 is 11 amino acids. The DNA of the CDR3 is TGCAGTGCTCGGAGGGACTACGAGCAGTACTTC. It encodes CSARRDYEQYF.

The gene calls are TRBV5-6 and TRBJ1-2, with TRBD1 matching 7 bases. The CDR3 consists of 18 residues. V lost 3 bases, J lost 1 base, and 15 bases stayed unmatched. CDR1 is SGHDT, CDR2 YYEEEE, per germline. The CDR3 coding sequence is TGTGCCAGCAGCTCGCCGGAGGGTGGGACAGCTCTTAACTATGGCTACACCTTC. Protein product: CASSSPEGGTALNYGYTF.

The chain recombines TRBV3-1 (or the pseudogene TRBV3-2) with TRBJ1-1, with no clear D. Trimming removed 6 bases from V and 11 bases from J, with 13 bases in between. The V gene's germline CDR1 is LGHDT and CDR2 YNNKEL (reference sequence). This CDR3 is 11 amino acids long. CDR3 region: CASSGPRGAFF. CDR3 nucleotide sequence: TGTGCCAGCAGTGGGCCTCGCGGGGCTTTCTTT.

The chain combines TRBV14 with TRBJ2-1; no firm D call. This CDR3 has 13 residues. V was clipped by 3 bases and J by 5 bases, with 8 bases between them. CDR1 SGHDN and CDR2 FVKESK come from the germline V gene. In DNA form, the CDR3 reads TGTGCCAGCAGCCACCTGCGCCACAATGAGCAGTTCTTC. This translates into CASSHLRHNEQFF. The complete variable domain, with remaining parts taken from reference TRBV14 and TRBJ2-1, reads EAGVTQFPSHSVIEKGQTVTLRCDPISGHDNLYWYRRVMGKEIKFLLHFVKESKQDESGMPNNRFLAERTGGTYSTLKVQPAELEDSGVYFCASSHLRHNEQFFGPGTRLTVL.

The CDR3 sequence: CASSLVTVDETQYF. CDR3 DNA sequence: TGTGCCAGCAGCTTGGTGACAGTGGATGAGACCCAGTACTTC. This rearrangement joins TRBV5-8 to TRBJ2-5; possible D gene TRBD1, 5 bases. Trimming removed 0 bases at V and 5 bases at J, with 11 bases between. The CDR3 spans 14 residues. Per germline, CDR1 SGHTS and CDR2 YDEGEE.

This chain links TRBV30 with TRBJ1-1, with D perhaps TRBD1 (6 bases). The V end lost 1 base, the J end lost 0 bases, and 15 bases lay between the germline ends. CDR1 GTSNPN and CDR2 SVGIG come from the germline V gene (reference sequence). The CDR3 consists of 16 residues. This chain's CDR3 is CAWSGAAGAMNTEAFF. CDR3 nucleotides: TGTGCCTGGAGTGGGGCGGCAGGGGCAATGAACACTGAAGCTTTCTTT.

Here the CDR3 DNA reads TGTGCCACCCAGTCGGGACAGATTTATGGCTACACCTTC. The encoded protein is CATQSGQIYGYTF. The chain has TRBV10-3 and TRBJ1-2; 7 bases line up with TRBD1. Trimming took 10 bases from V and 5 from J; bases not matched to a gene: 10. Germline CDR1 reads ENHRY; CDR2 reads SYGVKD. The CDR3 has 13 residues.